This TCR beta chain was sequenced in a study of T cells in Graves' hyperthyroidism and ophthalmopathy. V shed 3 bases and J 3 bases; nucleotides not matched to a gene: 8. This CDR3 spans 15 amino acids. Germline CDR1 is LNHDA and CDR2 is SQIVND (reference sequence). This clonotype was seen a few times. It was RNA transcripts that yielded the amplified TCR beta CDR3 regions. The TCR CDR3 was amplified in a first-round RT-PCR using the HTBI primer set. TCRdb re-derived calls from the multiplex PCR reads in MiXCR, one entry per CDR3 protein. Of a few hundred thousand distinct CDR3 sequences in the sample, roughly 18% are singletons; the top ten hold less than 65%.

The receptor's source is a woman in her forties or fifties with Graves' hyperthyroidism. Sequencing was carried out using blood. The gene calls are TRBV19 and TRBJ2-7; TRBD1 agrees at 7 bases. CDR3: CASSMGAGTDYEQYF. The CDR3 DNA reads TGTGCCAGTAGTATGGGGGCCGGGACAGACTACGAGCAGTACTTC.